These 21 T cell receptor beta chains share one sample of origin, sequenced in a study of blood T cell repertoires in COVID-19. Assay: immunoSEQ multiplex PCR; the TCRdb copy retains only in-frame clones and omits some. This sample carries about 110,000 clones, 80% to 90% of them seen once, and the ten largest clones take about 2.2%. Material for sequencing was peripheral blood. The receptors come from a human donor in a cohort sampled during active COVID-19.

The V call is TRBV12-3 or TRBV12-4, the J call TRBJ1-5; the D is unclear. Trimming stripped 3 bases from V and 3 bases from J, with 3 bases between. The length of the CDR3 is 12 residues. CDR3 bases: TGTGCCAGCAGTTTCCTCAATCAGCCCCAGCATTTT. Its protein is CASSFLNQPQHF.

The chain recombines TRBV7-3 with TRBJ2-5; tentatively, D is TRBD1 (6 bases). CDR1 is SGHTA and CDR2 is FQGTGA in the germline V gene. V lost 6 bases, J lost 1 base, and 9 bases lay in between. The length of the CDR3 is 13 residues. CDR3 in amino acids: CASSTGTQETQYF. The CDR3 coding sequence is TGTGCCAGCAGTACAGGGACCCAAGAGACCCAGTACTTC. The full variable domain, with the rest looked up from reference TRBV7-3 and TRBJ2-5, is GAGVSQTPSNKVTEKGKYVELRCDPISGHTALYWYRQSLGQGPEFLIYFQGTGAADDSGLPNDRFFAVRPEGSVSTLKIQRTERGDSAVYLCASSTGTQETQYFGPGTRLLVL.

The CDR3 nucleotides are TGTGCCAGCAGCCCGGGGGGCGGGGGTTCCTACAATGAGCAGTTCTTC. This codes for CASSPGGGGSYNEQFF. The V call is TRBV9, the J call TRBJ2-1; a weak D match, TRBD2 (7 bases). The CDR3 consists of 16 residues. Germline CDR1 is SGDLS and CDR2 is YYNGEE. V was pared by 4 bases and J by 1 base, with 15 bases between.

V is TRBV6-5 and J is TRBJ1-6; D gene uncertain. Germline-derived CDR1 and CDR2 are MNHEY and SVGAGI. Trimming took 4 bases from V and 7 from J, leaving 14 bases between them. The CDR3 sequence is 15 residues long. CDR3: CASSWQQEGNSPLHF. The CDR3 nucleotides are TGTGCCAGCAGTTGGCAGCAGGAGGGAAATTCACCCCTCCACTTT.

The J gene is TRBJ2-4, the V gene TRBV4-1; 8 positions agree with TRBD2. V was clipped by 0 bases and J by 6 bases; unmatched bases: 10. This CDR3 has 17 residues. The V gene's germline CDR1 is MGHRA and CDR2 YSYEKL. The CDR3 DNA reads TGCGCCAGCAGCCAAGATCCGGGTAGCGGGGCTAGAAACATTCAGTACTTC. Translation: CASSQDPGSGARNIQYF.

J is TRBJ2-3 and V is TRBV2, with 7 bases matching TRBD1. Germline CDR1 reads SNHLY; CDR2 reads FYNNEI. The CDR3 runs 13 residues. V lost 7 bases to trimming and J lost 1 base; unmatched junction nucleotides: 2. This chain's CDR3 is CASIDRGTDTQYF. CDR3 in DNA: TGTGCCAGCATTGACAGGGGCACAGATACGCAGTATTTT.

This clone was seen more than once but under ten times. The chain couples TRBV4-1 to TRBJ1-5; maybe TRBD1 (5 bases). Germline V gene sequence: CDR1 MGHRA, CDR2 YSYEKL. V gave up 1 base and J gave up 7 bases, with 14 bases separating them. This CDR3 has 15 residues. The CDR3: CASSQVGQGGQPQHF. Here the CDR3 DNA reads TGCGCCAGCAGCCAAGTGGGGCAGGGTGGACAGCCCCAGCATTTT.

This clone was detected once. The chain employs TRBV9 and TRBJ2-7; D perhaps matches TRBD2 (6 bases). CDR1 and CDR2 from the germline V gene are SGDLS and YYNGEE. The CDR3 covers 13 residues. V lost 3 bases, J lost 4 bases, and 11 bases lay in between. The DNA of the CDR3 is TGTGCCAGCAGCGCGGGTAGCGGTTACGAGCAGTACTTC. Translated, it gives CASSAGSGYEQYF.

V and J are TRBV18 and TRBJ2-3, with 7 bases aligning to TRBD2. This CDR3 region has 16 residues. The germline V gene encodes CDR1 KGHSH and CDR2 LQKENI. Germline trimming cut 6 bases from V and 3 bases from J; bases unmatched to any gene: 12. CDR3: CASSPLLGGKTDTQYF. CDR3 in DNA: TGTGCCAGCTCCCCCCTTTTGGGAGGGAAGACAGATACGCAGTATTTT.

A remark on this clone: A junction boundary mismatches the germline segment, possibly from a read error. The chain links TRBV10-3 to TRBJ1-2; 7 nucleotides line up with TRBD1. Germline V gene lookup returns CDR1 ENHRY and CDR2 SYGVKD. This CDR3 contains 16 residues. CDR3 coding DNA: TGTGCCATCAGTGACCCGAGGAGGGGGCAGGACTATGGCCACACCTTC. Translation gives CAISDPRRGQDYGHTF.

This sequence joins TRBV6-1 and TRBJ1-2; no clear D gene. Deletions cut 1 base from V and 2 bases from J, with 8 bases between. The V gene's germline CDR1 is MNHNS and CDR2 SASEGT. This CDR3 is 14 amino acids long. CDR3 loop: CASSEEYSNYGYTF. The CDR3 bases are TGTGCCAGCAGTGAAGAATACAGCAACTATGGCTACACCTTC.

This clone has only one observation. The rearrangement joins TRBV10-3 to TRBJ1-2; D ambiguous. Germline CDR1 reads ENHRY; CDR2 reads SYGVKD. The CDR3 contains 14 residues. Trimming cost V 0 bases and J 2 bases, with 7 bases left between them. The CDR3 bases are TGTGCCATCAGTGAGTCAGGAGGGAACTATGGCTACACCTTC. Translation: CAISESGGNYGYTF.

The chain is built from TRBV5-1 and TRBJ1-6, with D possibly being TRBD1 (6 bases). The CDR3 contains 16 residues. V dropped 4 bases and J dropped 3 bases, with 14 bases sitting between them. Germline CDR1 SGHRS, CDR2 YFSETQ. As DNA, the CDR3 is TGCGCCAGCAGCCCAGGCGGACAGATCTATAATTCACCCCTCCACTTT. Translated, it gives CASSPGGQIYNSPLHF.

V gene TRBV13 combines with J gene TRBJ2-1; D may be TRBD2 (5 bases). This CDR3 is built from 18 residues. Germline V gene data show CDR1 as PRHDT and CDR2 as FYEKMQ (reference sequence). V lost 0 bases and J 0 bases, leaving 15 bases between the germline ends. CDR3 sequence: CASSLGRRRAISYNEQFF. DNA of the CDR3: TGTGCCAGCAGCTTAGGCCGTCGGCGGGCGATCTCCTACAATGAGCAGTTCTTC.

Written as DNA, the CDR3 is TGTGCCAGCAGTTTATGGTCACTGATGAGCAATCAGCCCCAGCATTTT. Encoded protein: CASSLWSLMSNQPQHF. The V and J genes are TRBV28 and TRBJ1-5, with D uncertain. Trimming cost V 0 bases and J 1 base, with 10 bases left between them. Germline values: CDR1 MDHEN, CDR2 SYDVKM. The CDR3 sequence is 16 residues long.

The gene calls are TRBV3-1 (or the pseudogene TRBV3-2) and TRBJ2-5; TRBD2 aligns across 11 bases. The CDR3 is 18 residues long. The J segment lost 0 bases and the V segment lost 2 bases, leaving 8 bases of the junction unmatched. Looked up from germline, CDR1 is LGHDT and CDR2 is YNNKEL (reference sequence). The CDR3 loop is CASSQPGLADEYQETQYF. The CDR3 DNA sequence: TGTGCCAGCAGCCAACCGGGACTAGCGGATGAGTACCAAGAGACCCAGTACTTC.

J is TRBJ2-6 and V is TRBV28, with D perhaps TRBD1 (5 bases). V was cut by 8 bases and J by 0 bases, with 8 bases left in between. Germline loops: CDR1 MDHEN, CDR2 SYDVKM. This CDR3 has 14 amino acids. As DNA, the CDR3 is TGTGCCAGCCAGGGCAGCTCTGGGGCCAACGTCCTGACTTTC. Its protein product is CASQGSSGANVLTF.

This clone was seen once. The chain carries TRBV19 and TRBJ2-2; a possible D gene is TRBD2 (5 bases). Germline loops: CDR1 LNHDA, CDR2 SQIVND (reference sequence). This CDR3 has 15 amino acids. The ends were cut back, 7 bases at V and 2 bases at J, with 14 bases in the middle. The CDR3 nucleotides read TGTGCCAGTATAACGGGGAAATATAACACCGGGGAGCTGTTTTTT. Encoded protein: CASITGKYNTGELFF.

The chain carries TRBV9 and TRBJ2-7; unclear D gene. The V and J ends lost 0 bases and 1 base respectively, with 11 bases between them. CDR1 SGDLS and CDR2 YYNGEE come from the germline V gene. The CDR3 has 15 amino acids. The chain's CDR3 is CASSVDVQDSYEQYF. The CDR3 region has the DNA TGTGCCAGCAGCGTAGATGTCCAGGATTCCTACGAGCAGTACTTC.

The chain couples TRBV19 to TRBJ2-7, with a possible D match to TRBD1 (6 bases). V lost 11 bases and J 1 base, leaving 9 bases between the germline ends. The CDR3 totals 11 residues. Germline V gene data show CDR1 as LNHDA and CDR2 as SQIVND (reference sequence). The CDR3 protein is CAAGTSYEQYF. In nucleotides, the CDR3 is TGTGCCGCAGGGACATCCTACGAGCAGTACTTC.

This clone occurred a few times. This rearrangement joins TRBV6-6 to TRBJ1-5; a possible D gene is TRBD1 (5 bases). The ends were cut back, 5 bases at V and 7 bases at J, with 15 bases in the middle. The CDR3 sequence is 14 residues long. Germline V gives CDR1 MNHNY, CDR2 SVGAGI (reference sequence). DNA for the CDR3: TGTGCCAGCAGTACGGGGGGGATAAGCCAGCCCCAGCATTTT. It codes for CASSTGGISQPQHF.